This is a list of T cell receptor beta chains from one sample in a study of STAT5B mutations in CD4+ large granular lymphocyte leukemia. The data were produced by immunoSEQ multiplex PCR, yet TCRdb's version contains in-frame clones alone and is incomplete. This table has just over 40,000 clones, around 85% appearing once. Material for sequencing was CD4+ T cells from blood buffy coats. These receptors were taken from a human donor in good health. Both conserved end residues are trimmed from each CDR3. D genes are given only for firm matches.

>TRBD1|TRBJ1-6|TRBV7-9
ASSRTGGGRNSPLH
>TRBD1|TRBJ1-2|TRBV11-2
ASSSRTGRGGYT
>.|TRBJ1-2|TRBV7-2
ASSLVSQNNYGYT
>TRBD2|TRBJ2-2|TRBV6-5
ASSYGEGGGELF
>.|TRBJ1-3|TRBV9
ASSVGGFEGNTIY
>.|TRBJ2-3|TRBV29-1
SVDSGRGRTDTQY
>.|TRBJ1-2|TRBV5-1
ASSPGQLQSYGYT
>TRBD2|TRBJ2-3|TRBV7-2
ASSPSTSPRLDTQY
>.|TRBJ2-7|TRBV7-9
ASSLLSSPSLDEQY
>TRBD1|TRBJ1-5|TRBV6-5
ASSTNRGNQPQH
>.|TRBJ1-3|TRBV28
ASSLSGSGNTIY
>TRBD1|TRBJ1-3|TRBV7-2
ASTGAGGASGNTIY
>.|TRBJ2-5|TRBV4-2
ASSHVGLTRVQETQY
>TRBD2|TRBJ2-1|TRBV19
ASSVPSGIRNEQF
>.|TRBJ1-4|TRBV9
ASSVSSRGRTNEKLF